This TCR beta chain was documented in a study of T cells in Graves' hyperthyroidism and ophthalmopathy. Germline V gives CDR1 SGHRS, CDR2 YFSETQ. This CDR3 spans 14 amino acids. Trimming removed 4 bases from V and 2 bases from J, with 13 bases in between. The source material, RNA transcripts, was used to amplify TCR beta CDR3 regions. First-round RT-PCR targeting the TCR CDR3 was performed with the HTBI primer set. TCRdb used MiXCR to reprocess the multiplex PCR reads, holding one entry per CDR3 protein. The sample yields over 200,000 distinct CDR3 sequences, 17% seen once. Sequencing input: blood. This TCR came from a man between 45 and 60 years old with Graves' hyperthyroidism. The chain employs TRBV5-1 and TRBJ2-7; D gene ambiguous. Here the CDR3 DNA reads TGCGCCAGCAGCGGCGACACCTATACCTACGAGCAGTACTTC. Translation: CASSGDTYTYEQYF.